Listed here are 29 T cell receptor beta chains from one sample, sequenced in a study of T cell repertoires in cytomegalovirus infection. TCRdb analysed the reads with MiXCR anew, one entry per CDR3 protein. The data contain under 500,000 distinct CDR3 sequences, about 42% of them seen just once; the ten biggest clones take up about 45%. For these TCRs, the target antigens are not known. The source was cultured PBMCs, collected from culture after CMV antigen stimulation. These receptors were collected from a human donor in good health (CMV status not recorded). Some clones in this sample may be carry-over from other donors' samples.

The chain combines TRBV7-2 with TRBJ2-6; tentative D call: TRBD1 (6 bases). The germline V and J ends were trimmed by 5 bases and 0 bases, with 17 bases remaining between them. The CDR3 is 18 amino acids. Germline assignment: CDR1 SGHTA and CDR2 FQGNSA. For the CDR3, the DNA is TGTGCCAGCAGCCCCCAGTGGCAGGGGTTCTCTGGGGCCAACGTCCTGACTTTC. Its translation: CASSPQWQGFSGANVLTF.

The V call is TRBV6-6, the J call TRBJ2-3; D might be TRBD1 (6 bases). Germline CDR1 reads MNHNY; CDR2 reads SVGAGI (reference sequence). V lost 0 bases and J 3 bases, leaving 10 bases between the germline ends. The CDR3 has 15 amino acids. The CDR3: CASSYSGQTTDTQYF. Written as DNA, the CDR3 is TGTGCCAGCAGTTACTCTGGACAGACTACAGATACGCAGTATTTT.

The chain employs TRBV25-1 and TRBJ2-7; 7 nucleotides line up with TRBD1. Germline lookup yields CDR1 MGHDK and CDR2 SYGVNS. Trimming at V came to 2 bases and at J to 4 bases, leaving 5 bases not matched to a gene. The CDR3 loop spans 14 amino acids. CDR3 in DNA: TGTGCCAGCAGTGAAAAGGGGACAGATTACGAGCAGTACTTC. Translated: CASSEKGTDYEQYF.

The J gene is TRBJ1-3, the V gene TRBV7-2; D is uncertain. The CDR3 spans 16 residues. Trimming removed 1 base from V and 0 bases from J, with 10 bases in between. CDR1 and CDR2 from the germline V gene are SGHTA and FQGNSA. The CDR3 sequence: CASSLVNPNSGNTIYF. In nucleotides, the CDR3 is TGTGCCAGCAGCTTAGTAAACCCTAACTCTGGAAACACCATATATTTT.

This clonotype was found a few times. This chain links TRBV7-9 with TRBJ1-2; D call uncertain. V lost 3 bases and J lost 5, with 28 bases in between. The CDR3 is 19 residues long. CDR1 and CDR2 from the germline V gene are SEHNR and FQNEAQ (reference sequence). Written as DNA, the CDR3 is TGTGCCAGCAGCTTCTTAGTGGGGATTTGGGCCGAGAGCGGGTATGGCTACACCTTC. Its protein product is CASSFLVGIWAESGYGYTF.

This clonotype occurred a few times. This chain uses TRBV6-5 with TRBJ2-7, with D unclear. V shed 0 bases and J shed 5 bases, with 14 bases lying between them. Germline V gives CDR1 MNHEY, CDR2 SVGAGI. The length of the CDR3 is 15 residues. The CDR3 bases are TGTGCCAGCAGTTACTCGACGCTGGGTCGGGACGAGCAGTACTTC. It specifies CASSYSTLGRDEQYF.

The chain combines TRBV6-2 or TRBV6-3 with TRBJ2-3; 8 positions agree with TRBD2. Germline assignment: CDR1 MNHEY and CDR2 SVGEGT. V shed 2 bases, J shed 2 bases, and the junction held 3 bases outside the gene matches. The CDR3 contains 15 residues. CDR3 nucleotides: TGTGCCAGCAGTTACGGCGGGGGGACCACAGATACGCAGTATTTT. Its protein product is CASSYGGGTTDTQYF.

The chain combines TRBV6-2 or TRBV6-3 with TRBJ2-7, with a possible D match to TRBD1 (6 bases). V lost 2 bases and J 3 bases, leaving 11 bases between the germline ends. The germline gives CDR1 MNHEY, CDR2 SVGEGT. There are 14 residues in the CDR3. CDR3: CASSYLDRYYEQYF. The CDR3 coding sequence is TGTGCCAGCAGTTACCTGGACAGATACTACGAGCAGTACTTC.

V usage is TRBV4-2 and J usage is TRBJ2-2, with D perhaps matching TRBD2 (5 bases). The CDR3 contains 16 residues. The ends were cut back, 0 bases at V and 0 bases at J, with 8 bases in the middle. Germline CDR1 and CDR2: LGHNA and YNFKEQ. CDR3 nucleotide sequence: TGTGCCAGCAGCCAAGATAAGGGAGCGAACACCGGGGAGCTGTTTTTT. It is translated as CASSQDKGANTGELFF.

This chain connects TRBV6-5 to TRBJ1-1; weak D call: TRBD1 (5 bases). Trimming removed 8 bases at V and 7 bases at J, with 17 bases between. CDR3 size: 13 residues. The germline CDR1 and CDR2 sequences are MNHEY and SVGAGI. The DNA of the CDR3 is TGTGCCAGCCGACGAAGCAGGGTTGGTGAAGCTTTCTTT. It encodes CASRRSRVGEAFF.

This clonotype has at least ten counts. J is TRBJ1-2 and V is TRBV7-9; D perhaps matches TRBD1 (5 bases). Germline V lookup: CDR1 SEHNR, CDR2 FQNEAQ (reference sequence). With 4 bases removed from V and 8 bases from J, the gap between germline ends came to 14 bases. The CDR3 loop spans 13 amino acids. As DNA, the CDR3 is TGTGCCAGCAGCTCATTACTAGAGGGGGGCTACACCTTC. Amino acids: CASSSLLEGGYTF. The complete variable domain, with remaining parts taken from reference TRBV7-9 and TRBJ1-2, reads DTGVSQNPRHKITKRGQNVTFRCDPISEHNRLYWYRQTLGQGPEFLTYFQNEAQLEKSRLLSDRFSAERPKGSFSTLEIQRTEQGDSAMYLCASSSLLEGGYTFGSGTRLTVV.

This clonotype was detected ten times or more. This chain connects TRBV4-1 to TRBJ2-7, with D possibly TRBD2 on 6 matching bases. Germline V gene lookup returns CDR1 MGHRA and CDR2 YSYEKL. The CDR3 has 17 amino acids. Trimming cost V 3 bases and J 0 bases, with 18 bases left between them. In DNA, the CDR3 is TGCGCCAGCAGCCATAGCGCTTTGGGGGGAGCCTCCTACGAGCAGTACTTC. Translated, it gives CASSHSALGGASYEQYF.

This clonotype was observed a few times. The chain employs TRBV6-5 and TRBJ2-3; 8 bases line up with TRBD2. Looked up from germline, CDR1 is MNHEY and CDR2 is SVGAGI. The CDR3 has 15 amino acids. With 5 bases clipped from V and 6 bases from J, the junction kept 10 bases outside the gene matches. This chain's CDR3 is CASSPLRGVRDTQYF. Written as DNA, the CDR3 is TGTGCCAGCAGTCCCTTGCGGGGGGTGAGGGATACGCAGTATTTT.

J is TRBJ2-1 and V is TRBV7-2; 8 bases fit TRBD2. Looked up from germline, CDR1 is SGHTA and CDR2 is FQGNSA. The CDR3 consists of 15 residues. With 7 bases clipped from V and 4 bases from J, the junction kept 9 bases outside the gene matches. The CDR3 bases are TGTGCCAGCACCCCTAACGGGAGGGTATACAATGAGCAGTTCTTC. The encoded protein is CASTPNGRVYNEQFF.

The chain recombines TRBV5-1 with TRBJ1-1, with D maybe TRBD1 (5 bases). The length of the CDR3 is 18 residues. Germline V gives CDR1 SGHRS, CDR2 YFSETQ. Trimming shortened V by 0 bases and J by 4 bases, and 22 bases separated the two germline ends. The chain's CDR3 is CASSLAIDLRDLSTEAFF. The CDR3 DNA follows: TGCGCCAGCAGCTTGGCCATTGACCTCCGGGACCTGAGCACTGAAGCTTTCTTT.

The chain recombines TRBV7-6 with TRBJ1-6; perhaps TRBD1 as D (5 bases). Germline CDR1 is SGHVS and CDR2 is FNYEAQ. V lost 2 bases to trimming and J lost 5 bases, with 16 bases between them. The CDR3 loop spans 17 amino acids. Here the CDR3 DNA reads TGTGCCAGCAGCTTAAACTCGGGGCGGCCGGATAATTCACCCCTCCACTTT. Its protein is CASSLNSGRPDNSPLHF.

The chain couples TRBV20-1 to TRBJ1-4; a possible D gene is TRBD1 (5 bases). V was pared by 0 bases and J by 6 bases, with 17 bases between. The germline V gene has CDR1 DFQATT and CDR2 SNEGSKA (reference sequence). The CDR3 covers 16 residues. Here the CDR3 reads CSARDRGASTHEKLFF. The CDR3 DNA is TGCAGTGCTAGAGATCGCGGGGCTTCGACCCATGAAAAACTGTTTTTT.

The chain uses TRBV12-3 or TRBV12-4 and TRBJ2-4, with D unclear. This CDR3 has 11 residues. The V and J ends lost 11 bases and 9 bases respectively, with 14 bases between them. The CDR3 region is CAVGPVGIQYF. The CDR3 nucleotides read TGTGCCGTAGGGCCTGTAGGCATTCAGTACTTC.

This clonotype was seen only a few times. This sequence joins TRBV11-2 and TRBJ2-5; D may match TRBD1 or TRBD2 (5 bases each). CDR3 length: 15 residues. Germline CDR1 SGHAT, CDR2 FQNNGV. V lost 5 bases and J 3 bases, leaving 16 bases between the germline ends. CDR3 in amino acids: CASSPGRAGKETQYF. The DNA of the CDR3 is TGTGCCAGCAGCCCTGGGCGGGCAGGGAAAGAGACCCAGTACTTC.

V usage is TRBV7-8 and J usage is TRBJ1-3, with D tentatively TRBD1 (6 bases). Trimming took 5 bases from V and 8 from J, leaving 19 bases between them. The CDR3 is 15 residues long. Germline V gene data show CDR1 as SGHVS and CDR2 as FQNEAQ. The chain's CDR3 is CASSPYSQGRDTIYF. For the CDR3, the DNA is TGTGCCAGCAGCCCGTATTCGCAGGGGAGAGACACCATATATTTT.

The sample holds a few counts of this clonotype. V usage is TRBV5-8 and J usage is TRBJ2-2, with TRBD1 matching over 8 bases. The CDR3 is 15 residues long. Germline CDR1 and CDR2: SGHTS and YDEGEE. V shed 5 bases and J 7 bases; nucleotides not matched to a gene: 10. The CDR3 region is CASSSAGGGFGELFF. Here the CDR3 DNA reads TGTGCCAGCAGTTCGGCAGGGGGCGGATTCGGGGAGCTGTTTTTT.

The genes are TRBV19 and TRBJ2-2, with TRBD2 matching over 7 bases. The germline CDR1 and CDR2 sequences are LNHDA and SQIVND (reference sequence). This CDR3 is built from 15 residues. Germline trimming cut 7 bases from V and 6 bases from J; bases unmatched to any gene: 11. The CDR3 nucleotides read TGTGCCAGTAACCCTGGGGGGGTTGTCGCCGGGGAGCTGTTTTTT. Amino acids: CASNPGGVVAGELFF.

This sequence joins TRBV5-1 and TRBJ1-1; 8 bases map to TRBD1. The germline V gene has CDR1 SGHRS and CDR2 YFSETQ. The CDR3 contains 14 residues. Trimming took 9 bases from V and 1 from J; bases not matched to a gene: 8. CDR3 in amino acids: CATRQGPKNTEAFF. Here the CDR3 DNA reads TGCGCCACCCGACAGGGGCCGAAGAACACTGAAGCTTTCTTT.

There are a few counts of this clonotype. This chain uses TRBV7-2 with TRBJ2-7; TRBD1 aligns across 9 bases. The V gene end was trimmed by 5 bases and the J gene end by 5 bases; junction bases not matched to a gene: 7. CDR1 and CDR2 (germline): SGHTA, FQGNSA. The CDR3 spans 14 residues. The CDR3 DNA sequence: TGTGCCAGCAGCCCCCGGACAGGGGCAAACGAGCAGTACTTC. Translating it yields CASSPRTGANEQYF.

This chain connects TRBV6-1 to TRBJ1-4, with a possible D match to TRBD1 (5 bases). Trimming took 2 bases from V and 10 from J, leaving 14 bases between them. Germline CDR1 reads MNHNS; CDR2 reads SASEGT. The CDR3 is 14 amino acids. For the CDR3, the DNA is TGTGCCAGCAGTGAAAACTCCGGGACGGGAAAACTGTTTTTT. It codes for CASSENSGTGKLFF.

CDR3 sequence reads: CASRHLPGGGLGSPLHF. In nucleotides, the CDR3 is TGTGCCAGCAGACACCTGCCGGGGGGGGGTCTGGGTTCACCCCTCCACTTT. The chain links TRBV6-5 to TRBJ1-6; D possibly corresponds to TRBD1 (5 bases). CDR1 and CDR2 (germline): MNHEY, SVGAGI. V was trimmed by 6 bases and J by 9 bases, leaving 24 bases between them. There are 17 residues in the CDR3.

Only a few counts were recorded for this clonotype. This chain links TRBV6-5 with TRBJ1-2; 7 nucleotides align to TRBD1. Germline V CDR1 and CDR2: MNHEY, SVGAGI. V lost 6 bases to trimming and J lost 4 bases; unmatched junction nucleotides: 8. CDR3 length: 14 amino acids. The CDR3 region is CASSLMTGLYGYTF. The CDR3 region has the DNA TGTGCCAGCAGCCTAATGACAGGGCTCTATGGCTACACCTTC.

The chain recombines TRBV5-1 with TRBJ1-2; possibly TRBD1 for D (5 bases). Germline CDR1 and CDR2: SGHRS and YFSETQ. This CDR3 has 14 amino acids. With 0 bases removed from V and 4 bases from J, the gap between germline ends came to 10 bases. CDR3 sequence (DNA): TGCGCCAGCAGCTTGGGAACAGGCCCCTATGGCTACACCTTC. Translated: CASSLGTGPYGYTF.

The chain has TRBV12-3 or TRBV12-4 and TRBJ2-5, with a weak D call TRBD1 (6 bases). The V gene lost 2 bases and the J gene lost 1 base, with 17 bases spanning the gap. The CDR3 extends over 17 amino acids. CDR3 residues: CASSLQLGGYPQETQYF. CDR3 DNA sequence: TGTGCCAGCAGTTTACAGCTTGGGGGCTACCCCCAAGAGACCCAGTACTTC.